Listed here is a single T cell receptor (beta chain). Its antigen is as yet unknown. Sample-barcoded 5' priming and a J-beta primer mix drove a second PCR of 7 to 11 cycles. Using its own MiXCR run on the 5' RACE reads, TCRdb lists one record per CDR3 protein. The sample shows some 560,000 distinct CDR3 sequences, roughly a quarter of them seen only once. J lost 9 bases, V lost 2 bases, and 6 bases had no gene match. Looked up from germline, CDR1 is SGHNT and CDR2 is YYREEE (reference sequence). The CDR3 is made up of 15 amino acids. The data originate from a study of blood T cells in healthy people across ages. Study outcomes and limitations: More naive CD4+ cells and higher diversity marked long-lived donors relative to aged donors.

These same data were also listed under a study on T cells of mothers and their children.

The clonotype was recovered from a boy aged 2 to 10 in good health. The sequencing input was blood. The chain recombines TRBV5-4 with TRBJ1-6; the match to TRBD1 covers 9 bases. CDR3 bases: TGTGCCAGCAGCTTCTGGACAGGGGCTGGTTCACCCCTCCACTTT. Its translation is CASSFWTGAGSPLHF.